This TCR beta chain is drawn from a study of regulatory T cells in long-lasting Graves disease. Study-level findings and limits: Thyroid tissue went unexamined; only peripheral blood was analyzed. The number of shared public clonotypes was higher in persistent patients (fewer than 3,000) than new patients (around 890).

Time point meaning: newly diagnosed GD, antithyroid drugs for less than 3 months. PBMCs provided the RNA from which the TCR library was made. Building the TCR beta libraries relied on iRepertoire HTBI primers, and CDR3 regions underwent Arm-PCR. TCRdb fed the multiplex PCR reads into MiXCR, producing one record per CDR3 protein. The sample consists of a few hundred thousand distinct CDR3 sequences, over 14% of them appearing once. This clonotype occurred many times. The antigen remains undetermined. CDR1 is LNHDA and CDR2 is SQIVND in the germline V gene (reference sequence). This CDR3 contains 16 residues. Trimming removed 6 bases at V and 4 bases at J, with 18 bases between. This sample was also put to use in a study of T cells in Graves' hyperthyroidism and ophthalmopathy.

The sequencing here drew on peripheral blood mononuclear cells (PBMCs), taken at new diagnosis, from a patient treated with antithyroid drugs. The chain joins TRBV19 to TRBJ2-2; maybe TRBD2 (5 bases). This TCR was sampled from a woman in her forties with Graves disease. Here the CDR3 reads CASRSPSGGLTGELFF. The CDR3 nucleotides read TGTGCCAGTAGATCCCCCAGCGGAGGCCTCACCGGGGAGCTGTTTTTT. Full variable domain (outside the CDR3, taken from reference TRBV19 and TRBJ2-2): DGGITQSPKYLFRKEGQNVTLSCEQNLNHDAMYWYRQDPGQGLRLIYYSQIVNDFQKGDIAEGYSVSREKKESFPLTVTSAQKNPTAFYLCASRSPSGGLTGELFFGEGSRLTVL.